The T cell receptor beta chain described here comes from a study of beta chain features in type 1 diabetes. Across the whole study: No age, gender or cell yield differences were seen between patients and healthy donors. The study's findings and limits: The study found that naive, central memory and Treg TCRB repertoires appeared more similar in patients than in healthy donors. Patients with Type 1 diabetes showed moderately but significantly shorter TCRB CDR3s in all four CD4+ subsets.

Of note for this clone: The antigen remains undetermined.

Of the isolated RNA, all was reverse transcribed, and so the sequenced material was expressed TCRB transcripts. Sequenced by immunoSEQ multiplex PCR; TCRdb stores in-frame clones only, minus some. The sample has approximately 120,000 clones; 17% are singletons. CDR1 and CDR2 (germline): SGDLS, YYNGEE. V lost 0 bases, J lost 2 bases, and 12 bases lay in between. This CDR3 comprises 15 residues. The sequencing sample was made of central memory CD4+ T cells from blood. The TCR originated in a man aged 18 to 30 with type 1 diabetes. The J gene is TRBJ2-7, the V gene TRBV9, with D hard to call. As DNA, the CDR3 is TGTGCCAGCAGCGTAGACGGGTCAGGAGCCTACGAGCAGTACTTC. Protein: CASSVDGSGAYEQYF.